A selection of T cell receptor beta chains follows, all from one sample in a study of CD8 T cells in ankylosing spondylitis. TCRdb reanalysed the 5' RACE reads using MiXCR and keeps one entry per CDR3 protein. The sample records around 490,000 distinct CDR3 sequences, approximately 5% being singletons. The sequenced material came from blood, either unsorted or a sorted T cell fraction (not recorded which). Source of these receptors: a male donor with ankylosing spondylitis. The CDR3 runs from the conserved cysteine through the conserved F or W. D genes are given only for firm matches. The size entry is marked missing in some rows and otherwise reads once, few, many or a size class.

J gene: TRBJ2-5; D gene: TRBD2; V gene: TRBV11-2; clone size: few; CDR3 protein: CASSPAGRGETQYF; CDR3 DNA: TGTGCCAGCAGCCCAGCGGGGCGAGGGGAGACCCAGTACTTC
J gene: TRBJ2-3; D gene: TRBD2; V gene: TRBV4-3; clone size: many; CDR3 protein: CASSHSGGANTQYF; CDR3 DNA: TGCGCCAGCAGCCATAGCGGGGGGGCAAATACGCAGTATTTT
J gene: TRBJ2-5; D gene: TRBD2; V gene: TRBV20-1; clone size: many; CDR3 protein: CSARPLAGGLTQYF; CDR3 DNA: TGCAGTGCTCGGCCCCTAGCGGGAGGGTTAACCCAGTACTTC
J gene: TRBJ1-1; D gene: TRBD1; V gene: TRBV7-9; clone size: many; CDR3 protein: CASSPNRQGRATEAFF; CDR3 DNA: TGTGCCAGCAGCCCAAACCGACAGGGTAGGGCCACTGAAGCTTTCTTT
J gene: TRBJ1-1; D gene: .; V gene: TRBV7-2; clone size: many; CDR3 protein: CASSLRGRDTEAFF; CDR3 DNA: TGTGCCAGCAGCTTACGGGGGAGGGACACTGAAGCTTTCTTT
J gene: TRBJ1-6; D gene: TRBD1; V gene: TRBV4-3; clone size: .; CDR3 protein: CASGTVNSPLHF; CDR3 DNA: TGCGCCAGCGGGACAGTCAATTCACCCCTCCACTTT
J gene: TRBJ2-2; D gene: .; V gene: TRBV5-1; clone size: many; CDR3 protein: CASSPPGVDTGELFF; CDR3 DNA: TGCGCCAGCAGCCCGCCCGGGGTCGACACCGGGGAGCTGTTTTTT
J gene: TRBJ2-1; D gene: TRBD1; V gene: TRBV7-2; clone size: many; CDR3 protein: CASSLAGQDTNEQFF; CDR3 DNA: TGTGCCAGCAGCTTAGCTGGACAGGACACCAATGAGCAGTTCTTC
J gene: TRBJ1-5; D gene: .; V gene: TRBV6-1; clone size: many; CDR3 protein: CASRQSVDQPQHF; CDR3 DNA: TGTGCCAGCAGGCAGAGTGTGGATCAGCCCCAGCATTTT
J gene: TRBJ2-7; D gene: TRBD2; V gene: TRBV29-1; clone size: many; CDR3 protein: CSGTSGYEQYF; CDR3 DNA: TGCTCTGGGACTAGCGGCTACGAGCAGTACTTC
J gene: TRBJ1-1; D gene: .; V gene: TRBV29-1; clone size: many; CDR3 protein: CSVAGGRHTEAFF; CDR3 DNA: TGCAGCGTTGCCGGTGGCCGTCACACTGAAGCTTTCTTT
J gene: TRBJ2-7; D gene: .; V gene: TRBV28; clone size: many; CDR3 protein: CASSVGRQGTYEQYF; CDR3 DNA: TGTGCCAGCAGTGTCGGGAGACAGGGAACCTACGAGCAGTACTTC
J gene: TRBJ2-5; D gene: .; V gene: TRBV5-1; clone size: few; CDR3 protein: CASSRETQETQYF; CDR3 DNA: TGCGCCAGCAGCCGGGAAACACAAGAGACCCAGTACTTC
J gene: TRBJ1-3; D gene: .; V gene: TRBV9; clone size: many; CDR3 protein: CASSLGQRWDTIYF; CDR3 DNA: TGTGCCAGCAGCCTCGGACAGCGCTGGGACACCATATATTTT
J gene: TRBJ2-1; D gene: .; V gene: TRBV20-1; clone size: many; CDR3 protein: CSASRPDEQFF; CDR3 DNA: TGCAGTGCTAGTCGGCCGGATGAGCAGTTCTTC
J gene: TRBJ1-4; D gene: .; V gene: TRBV7-8; clone size: .; CDR3 protein: CASSAENEKLFF; CDR3 DNA: TGTGCCAGCAGCGCGGAAAATGAAAAACTGTTTTTT
J gene: TRBJ1-2; D gene: TRBD1; V gene: TRBV27; clone size: .; CDR3 protein: CASSFMPGTVNGYTF; CDR3 DNA: TGTGCCAGCAGTTTTATGCCCGGGACAGTGAATGGCTACACCTTC
J gene: TRBJ1-5; D gene: TRBD1; V gene: TRBV6-2/TRBV6-3; clone size: many; CDR3 protein: CASSYSTGSQPQHF; CDR3 DNA: TGTGCCAGCAGTTACTCGACAGGGAGTCAGCCCCAGCATTTT